The clone carrying this T cell receptor (beta chain) came up once. Its antigen is not known. The CDR3 spans 15 residues. In germline, CDR1 is KGHSH, CDR2 LQKENI. Trimming removed 3 bases from V and 4 bases from J; junction bases left unmatched: 6. These data are taken from a study of cytomegalovirus exposure and HLA in healthy donors. Study-wide results and caveats: Fewer N-insertions than the roughly 670-donor mean were reportedly shown by an Asian-associated ancestry cluster in a later analysis. Sequences of the TCR beta chain were said to predict the HLA-A and HLA-B alleles of most subjects accurately.

PCR was performed using 60 Vbeta and 13 Jbeta primers. Profiled with immunoSEQ multiplex PCR; TCRdb holds only in-frame clones, not every one. Found here are about 65,000 clones, 60% to 65% of them singletons; the top ten hold around 2.7%. The sequencing input was PBMCs. This sequence joins TRBV18 and TRBJ2-7; 10 bases agree with TRBD1. The sequence was obtained from a young man in good health and CMV-seronegative. CDR3 in DNA: TGTGCCAGCTCACCGGGACAGGGGAAACTGTACGAGCAGTACTTC. This sequence encodes CASSPGQGKLYEQYF.